Below, 27 T cell receptor beta chains from the same sample are listed, as sequenced in a study of read filtering for tumor transcriptome and immune sequencing. From 400 to 450 ng of RNA, a library with molecular barcoded alpha/delta and beta/gamma adaptors was made. TCRdb called the reads again in MiXCR, with one record for every CDR3 protein. The sample has about 57,000 distinct CDR3 sequences, 20% to 25% seen once. Sequenced material: a population of CD138-negative cells sorted from bone marrow. These receptor sequences come from a donor at least 40 years old with multiple myeloma.

This clonotype has at least ten counts. The chain employs TRBV5-1 and TRBJ2-1; D might be TRBD2 (7 bases). The CDR3 consists of 15 residues. CDR1 and CDR2 from the germline V gene are SGHRS and YFSETQ. Trimming shortened V by 3 bases and J by 8 bases, and 18 bases separated the two germline ends. The CDR3 loop reads CASSYLVGGGHEQFF. In DNA, the CDR3 is TGCGCCAGCAGCTACCTCGTAGGGGGGGGCCATGAGCAGTTCTTC.

Comment on this clonotype: The conserved phenylalanine or tryptophan is not found at the CDR3 terminus, so this likely reflects a read error. It is unclear where the CDR3 begins or ends on the DNA, so no DNA is shown, and the CDR3 is as TCRdb lists it. This chain uses TRBV18 with TRBJ2-3; the table calls TRBD1, which could not be checked here. The CDR3 extends over 13 residues, inclusive of both ends. The germline V gene encodes CDR1 KGHSH and CDR2 LQKENI. The CDR3 protein is CASSPPGTDTRYS.

The rearrangement uses TRBV29-1 and TRBJ2-3, with a weak D call TRBD1 (6 bases). The germline V gene encodes CDR1 SQVTM and CDR2 ANQGSEA. V lost 7 bases to trimming and J lost 6 bases, with 14 bases between them. The CDR3 runs to 12 residues. The CDR3 spells CSGTGSTDTQYF. CDR3 coding DNA: TGCAGCGGCACAGGGTCAACGGATACGCAGTATTTT.

The chain has TRBV19 and TRBJ2-1; 8 bases are shared with TRBD2. The CDR3 extends over 14 amino acids. The germline V gene encodes CDR1 LNHDA and CDR2 SQIVND (reference sequence). Trimming took 5 bases from V and 7 from J; bases not matched to a gene: 7. DNA of the CDR3: TGTGCCAGTAGTGAACCGGGAGGGTCAAATGAGCAGTTCTTC. Translating gives CASSEPGGSNEQFF.

This clonotype showed up many times. V usage is TRBV5-1 and J usage is TRBJ2-3; 9 bases agree with TRBD1. The CDR3 runs to 15 residues. Unmatched junction bases numbered 8, after V lost 4 bases and J lost 5 bases. Germline lookup yields CDR1 SGHRS and CDR2 YFSETQ. The chain's CDR3 is CASSPGQGRGDTQYF. The DNA for the CDR3 is TGCGCCAGCAGCCCGGGACAGGGTAGAGGAGATACGCAGTATTTT.

This clonotype was seen at least ten times. The chain recombines TRBV5-1 with TRBJ2-3; 8 bases align to TRBD2. CDR3 length: 15 residues. V lost 2 bases, J lost 2 bases, and 4 bases stayed unmatched. Germline V gives CDR1 SGHRS, CDR2 YFSETQ. In nucleotides, the CDR3 is TGCGCCAGCAGCTTTTTCGGGGGGGCCACAGATACGCAGTATTTT. It yields the protein CASSFFGGATDTQYF.

This clonotype was seen many times. The chain is built from TRBV28 and TRBJ2-7; weak D call: TRBD1 (6 bases). The CDR3 totals 14 residues. V was cut by 7 bases and J by 0 bases, with 13 bases left in between. Germline V gives CDR1 MDHEN, CDR2 SYDVKM. CDR3 amino acids: CASTPGQNSYEQYF. The CDR3 coding sequence is TGTGCCAGCACCCCAGGACAGAACTCCTACGAGCAGTACTTC. Variable domain in full (rest from reference TRBV28 and TRBJ2-7): DVKVTQSSRYLVKRTGEKVFLECVQDMDHENMFWYRQDPGLGLRLIYFSYDVKMKEKGDIPEGYSVSREKKERFSLILESASTNQTSMYLCASTPGQNSYEQYFGPGTRLTVT.

The chain combines TRBV11-2 with TRBJ2-5, with TRBD2 matching 9 bases. CDR3 size: 14 residues. Germline values: CDR1 SGHAT, CDR2 FQNNGV. The V and J ends lost 9 bases and 1 base, in that order; junction bases with no gene match: 6. Written as DNA, the CDR3 is TGTGCCAGTAATCCGGGACTAGCCCAAGAGACCCAGTACTTC. Encoded protein: CASNPGLAQETQYF.

The sample holds a few counts of this clonotype. CDR3 region: CSARDLRGQGAQTGRLFF. The CDR3 region has the DNA TGCAGTGCTAGAGACTTGCGGGGACAGGGGGCCCAAACCGGGCGACTGTTTTTT. The rearrangement uses TRBV20-1 and TRBJ2-2; 12 bases agree with TRBD1. V was clipped by 0 bases and J by 14 bases; unmatched bases: 19. CDR1 is DFQATT and CDR2 is SNEGSKA in the germline V gene (reference sequence). The CDR3 is 18 amino acids.

This clonotype turned up a few times. A clone one base away is much larger, so this may be a read error. The genes are TRBV5-1 and TRBJ1-4; tentative D call: TRBD1 (6 bases). The CDR3 covers 14 residues. CDR1 is SGHRS, CDR2 YFSETQ, per germline. The V gene lost 0 bases and the J gene lost 10 bases, with 13 bases spanning the gap. The CDR3 protein is CASSLGQGSGKLFF. CDR3 DNA sequence: TGCGCCAGCAGCTTGGGCCAGGGGAGTGGAAAACTGTTTTTT.

This clonotype was detected many times. The V gene is TRBV6-1, the J gene TRBJ2-1, with TRBD2 matching over 9 bases. Germline assignment: CDR1 MNHNS and CDR2 SASEGT. The CDR3 runs to 16 residues. The ends lost 5 bases at V and 5 bases at J; junction bases unmatched: 10. CDR3: CASSPEGLAGNNEQFF. CDR3 nucleotide sequence: TGTGCCAGCAGTCCTGAGGGGCTAGCGGGAAACAATGAGCAGTTCTTC.

This clonotype was detected many times. CDR3 sequence: CSVEWGLRAEDTQYF. CDR3 in DNA: TGCAGCGTTGAATGGGGTCTTAGGGCAGAAGATACGCAGTATTTT. The chain carries TRBV29-1 and TRBJ2-3; D not certain. The V gene lost 2 bases and the J gene lost 5 bases, with 17 bases spanning the gap. The germline V gene has CDR1 SQVTM and CDR2 ANQGSEA. CDR3 length: 15 amino acids.

This clonotype has a count of ten or more. The V gene is TRBV7-2, the J gene TRBJ1-2, with D hard to call. There are 15 residues in the CDR3. Trimming shortened V by 4 bases and J by 0 bases, and 12 bases separated the two germline ends. Per germline, CDR1 SGHTA and CDR2 FQGNSA. CDR3 protein: CASSSRIQANYGYTF. In nucleotides, the CDR3 is TGTGCCAGCAGCTCAAGGATCCAGGCTAACTATGGCTACACCTTC.

The V and J genes are TRBV30 and TRBJ2-1; D is unresolved. V was trimmed by 0 bases and J by 3 bases, leaving 9 bases between them. CDR1 is GTSNPN, CDR2 SVGIG, per germline (reference sequence). The CDR3 is 14 amino acids. The CDR3 nucleotides read TGTGCCTGGAGTGTCGGCGCCTACTACAATGAGCAGTTCTTC. As protein: CAWSVGAYYNEQFF.

This clonotype has more than one count but fewer than ten. The V call is TRBV12-3 or TRBV12-4, the J call TRBJ1-1; TRBD1 is a possible D gene (5 bases). This CDR3 has 13 residues. V shed 6 bases and J shed 3 bases, with 11 bases lying between them. The CDR3 is CASRLTVYTEAFF. CDR3 nucleotides: TGTGCCAGCAGGCTGACAGTCTACACTGAAGCTTTCTTT.

With respect to this clonotype: A junction boundary mismatches the germline segment, possibly from a read error. The CDR3 is CARSWSGECDEQFF. CDR3 sequence (DNA): TGTGCCAGAAGCTGGTCAGGGGAGTGCGATGAGCAGTTCTTC. The V gene is TRBV7-9, the J gene TRBJ2-1; a weak D match, TRBD1 (6 bases). Germline V gives CDR1 SEHNR, CDR2 FQNEAQ (reference sequence). This CDR3 contains 14 residues.

There are many counts of this clonotype. The chain couples TRBV5-6 to TRBJ2-3; the match to TRBD2 covers 8 bases. Germline loops: CDR1 SGHDT, CDR2 YYEEEE. This CDR3 is built from 14 residues. J was trimmed by 4 bases and V by 6 bases; bases with no gene match: 7. CDR3 loop: CASTPAGGADTQYF. DNA of the CDR3: TGTGCCAGCACCCCGGCGGGGGGAGCAGATACGCAGTATTTT.

This clonotype has more than one count but fewer than ten. In DNA form, the CDR3 reads TGCAGTGCTAGCCCGACAGAAGCCTCTGGGGCCAACGTCCTGACTTTC. Its protein is CSASPTEASGANVLTF. The chain joins TRBV20-1 to TRBJ2-6, with D possibly TRBD1 on 5 matching bases. V lost 3 bases, J lost 0 bases, and 12 bases lay in between. From germline, CDR1 is DFQATT and CDR2 SNEGSKA (reference sequence). The length of the CDR3 is 16 residues.

This clonotype has a count of ten or more. The J gene is TRBJ2-3, the V gene TRBV3-1; no definite D call. V lost 1 base and J 6 bases, leaving 11 bases between the germline ends. Germline CDR1 is LGHDT and CDR2 is YNNKEL (reference sequence). The CDR3 spans 14 residues. CDR3 region: CASSQATTQDTQYF. CDR3 coding DNA: TGTGCCAGCAGCCAAGCCACGACACAGGATACGCAGTATTTT.

This clonotype was counted ten times or more. The chain has TRBV20-1 and TRBJ1-1; 12 positions agree with TRBD1. Trimming at V came to 1 base and at J to 2 bases, leaving 5 bases not matched to a gene. CDR1 is DFQATT, CDR2 SNEGSKA, per germline (reference sequence). This CDR3 is built from 16 residues. DNA for the CDR3: TGCAGTGCTAGAGCTGCCGGGACAGGGGGCAACACTGAAGCTTTCTTT. Encoded protein: CSARAAGTGGNTEAFF.

Points on this clonotype: The germline gene is not matched at one end of the junction; a read error may be the cause. This chain links TRBV29-1 with TRBJ2-1; 7 bases are a match to TRBD2. Germline loops: CDR1 SQVTM, CDR2 ANQGSEA. The CDR3 contains 13 residues. The CDR3 nucleotides are TGCAGCGCAGGAGGGACTACCTACAATAAGCAGTTCTTC. Protein sequence: CSAGGTTYNKQFF.

This clonotype was found many times. The chain employs TRBV11-3 and TRBJ1-4; no clear D. Trimming removed 1 base at V and 16 bases at J, with 16 bases between. The germline CDR1 and CDR2 sequences are SGHNT and YENEEA. This CDR3 is built from 13 residues. Written as DNA, the CDR3 is TGTGCCAGCAGCTTAGGAGGAAAGGACCCTCCGTTTTTT. Protein sequence: CASSLGGKDPPFF.

Comment on this clonotype: One end of the junction fails to match germline, which may point to a read error. V and J are TRBV2 and TRBJ2-1, with 7 bases lining up with TRBD2. Germline CDR1 reads SNHLY; CDR2 reads FYNNEI. The CDR3 consists of 14 residues. The DNA for the CDR3 is TGTGTCAGCAGCAAAGCGGGACGGTACAATGAGCAGTTCTTC. It is translated as CVSSKAGRYNEQFF. The variable domain in full, with the rest retrieved from reference TRBV2 and TRBJ2-1, is EPEVTQTPSHQVTQMGQEVILRCVPISNHLYFYWYRQILGQKVEFLVSFYNNEISEKSEIFDDQFSVERPDGSNFTLKIRSTKLEDSAMYFCVSSKAGRYNEQFFGPGTRLTVL.

The chain carries TRBV7-9 and TRBJ2-7; 9 nucleotides line up with TRBD1. Germline CDR1 reads SEHNR; CDR2 reads FQNEAQ (reference sequence). The ends lost 4 bases at V and 7 bases at J; junction bases unmatched: 5. This CDR3 region has 13 residues. Here the CDR3 reads CASSWTGDLEQYF. CDR3 in DNA: TGTGCCAGCAGCTGGACAGGGGACTTGGAGCAGTACTTC. Using reference TRBV7-9 and TRBJ2-7 for the parts outside the CDR3, the full variable domain is DTGVSQNPRHKITKRGQNVTFRCDPISEHNRLYWYRQTLGQGPEFLTYFQNEAQLEKSRLLSDRFSAERPKGSFSTLEIQRTEQGDSAMYLCASSWTGDLEQYFGPGTRLTVT.

This clonotype was recorded many times. V and J are TRBV28 and TRBJ2-1; D may be TRBD1 or TRBD2 (5 bases each). The CDR3 has 13 amino acids. Per germline, CDR1 MDHEN and CDR2 SYDVKM. Deletions cut 3 bases from V and 7 bases from J, with 10 bases between. CDR3 sequence reads: CASSFGGMNEQFF. For the CDR3, the DNA is TGTGCCAGCAGTTTTGGGGGAATGAATGAGCAGTTCTTC.

This clonotype was counted at least ten times. V usage is TRBV5-5 and J usage is TRBJ2-7; 13 bases map to TRBD2. The CDR3 is 17 amino acids. Germline CDR1 is SGHKS and CDR2 is YYEKEE (reference sequence). J gave up 1 base and V 1 base, and 5 bases lay outside the gene matches. CDR3 DNA: TGTGCCAGCAGCTTGATTCGGACTAGCGGGAGTTCCTACGAGCAGTACTTC. Its translation: CASSLIRTSGSSYEQYF.

In this sample, this clonotype turned up many times. The chain couples TRBV4-1 to TRBJ2-5; D possibly matches TRBD1 or TRBD2 (6 bases each). Trimming took off 1 base at V and 5 bases at J, with 14 bases between the two ends. From germline, CDR1 is MGHRA and CDR2 YSYEKL. The CDR3 covers 15 residues. In nucleotides, the CDR3 is TGCGCCAGCAGCCAAGGGGCAGGGGCGGGGGAGACCCAGTACTTC. Its translation: CASSQGAGAGETQYF.